Presented here are 13 T cell receptor beta chains from one specimen sequenced in a study of breast tumors, draining lymph nodes, adjacent tissues. Samples came from axillary lymph nodes draining the breast cancer. TCRdb reanalysed the multiplex PCR reads using MiXCR and keeps one entry per CDR3 protein. The data show some 100,000 distinct CDR3 sequences, approximately 22% seen once. Sequencing input: axillary lymph node tissue. The source of these receptors is a female donor with breast cancer. Some clones in this sample may be carry-over from other donors' samples.

The table lists this clonotype with many counts. The V call is TRBV6-5, the J call TRBJ2-7; no firm D call. CDR1 is MNHEY and CDR2 is SVGAGI in the germline V gene. The CDR3 extends over 14 amino acids. V gave up 8 bases and J gave up 0 bases, with 14 bases separating them. CDR3 sequence (DNA): TGTGCCAGCCGGTTGTACATTTCCTCCTACGAGCAGTACTTC. Residues: CASRLYISSYEQYF.

Remarks on this clonotype: The DNA is left out, because the CDR3 cannot be placed on it with certainty; the CDR3 is given as TCRdb lists it. The chain employs TRBV6-5 and TRBJ2-1; the table gives TRBD1 as D, unverified against the DNA. Germline CDR1 reads MNHEY; CDR2 reads SVGAGI. The CDR3 extends over 21 residues, inclusive of both ends. The CDR3 here is CASRPTGVSTSGQAGLNEQFF.

This clonotype was seen ten or more times. The chain carries TRBV20-1 and TRBJ2-3; tentatively, D is TRBD2 (5 bases). Trimming stripped 6 bases from V and 4 bases from J, with 23 bases between. CDR1 and CDR2 from the germline V gene are DFQATT and SNEGSKA (reference sequence). The CDR3 spans 16 residues. In DNA form, the CDR3 reads TGCAGTGCCCCTGATGCTGGCGGGTCTAGCCCAGATACGCAGTATTTT. Amino acids: CSAPDAGGSSPDTQYF.

This clonotype was recorded only once. The CDR3 protein is CASSLGGGAVDTQYF. CDR3 sequence (DNA): TGTGCCAGCAGCTTGGGTGGGGGGGCCGTAGATACGCAGTATTTT. J is TRBJ2-3 and V is TRBV5-4, with a tentative D call TRBD2 (7 bases). The CDR3 is 15 residues long. Germline CDR1 is SGHNT and CDR2 is YYREEE (reference sequence). V gave up 0 bases and J gave up 5 bases, with 13 bases separating them.

This clonotype was seen at least ten times. The chain carries TRBV2 and TRBJ1-6; 9 positions agree with TRBD1. This CDR3 comprises 15 residues. The V segment lost 2 bases and the J segment 9 bases; nucleotides outside the gene matches: 5. CDR1 is SNHLY and CDR2 is FYNNEI in the germline V gene. The CDR3 region is CASSELGDRASPLHF. CDR3 nucleotide sequence: TGTGCCAGCAGTGAATTGGGGGACAGGGCTTCACCCCTCCACTTT.

This clonotype has only a few counts. A read error may explain this, as a much larger clone is one base away. The genes are TRBV7-3 and TRBJ2-1; D may be TRBD2 (6 bases). Germline V CDR1 and CDR2: SGHTA, FQGTGA. V dropped 0 bases and J dropped 5 bases, with 17 bases sitting between them. The CDR3 runs 17 residues. The CDR3: CASSLTFQRAGHNEQFF. The DNA for the CDR3 is TGTGCCAGCAGCTTAACGTTCCAGCGGGCTGGTCACAATGAGCAGTTCTTC.

This clonotype was found many times. CDR3 protein: CASSLRSNQPQHF. In DNA, the CDR3 is TGTGCCAGCAGCTTACGTAGCAATCAGCCCCAGCATTTT. The chain carries TRBV7-2 and TRBJ1-5; no reliable D call. There are 13 residues in the CDR3. Trimming took off 2 bases at V and 0 bases at J, with 2 bases between the two ends. Per the germline V gene, CDR1 is SGHTA and CDR2 is FQGNSA.

With respect to this clonotype: A read error is possible here, since a much larger clone lies one base away. The chain has TRBV7-3 and TRBJ2-6; the D gene is possibly TRBD1 (5 bases). The germline CDR1 and CDR2 sequences are SGHTA and FQGTGA. This CDR3 has 17 amino acids. CDR3 in DNA: TGTGCCAGCAGCTTCGGCAGGCCCGACTCTGGGGCCGACGTCCTGACTTTC. This encodes CASSFGRPDSGADVLTF.

Ten or more counts support this clonotype. The genes are TRBV6-5 and TRBJ2-7; tentative D call: TRBD2 (6 bases). The germline V gene has CDR1 MNHEY and CDR2 SVGAGI. The CDR3 loop spans 14 amino acids. Trimming removed 3 bases at V and 3 bases at J, with 12 bases between. CDR3 in DNA: TGTGCCAGCAGTTATCGGTGGGGGGACTACGAGCAGTACTTC. It codes for CASSYRWGDYEQYF.

Ten or more counts support this clonotype. The rearrangement joins TRBV6-6 to TRBJ1-5, with unresolved D. V was trimmed by 6 bases and J by 4 bases, leaving 19 bases between them. Germline CDR1 is MNHNY and CDR2 is SVGAGI (reference sequence). This CDR3 contains 16 residues. In DNA, the CDR3 is TGTGCCAGCAGAAGAACGGGAAGTGGGAGGAATCAGCCCCAGCATTTT. It specifies CASRRTGSGRNQPQHF.

This clonotype occurred many times. This CDR3 reads CSVETPSGNTIYF. The CDR3 DNA sequence: TGCAGCGTCGAGACCCCCTCTGGAAACACCATATATTTT. V gene TRBV29-1 combines with J gene TRBJ1-3; D remains unclear. V was cut by 6 bases and J by 0 bases, with 9 bases left in between. This CDR3 is built from 13 residues. The germline V gene encodes CDR1 SQVTM and CDR2 ANQGSEA.

This clonotype was seen a handful of times. A much larger clone is a single base away; this may be a read error. The chain links TRBV12-3 or TRBV12-4 to TRBJ2-7, with D possibly matching TRBD1 (6 bases). CDR3 length equals 12 residues. As DNA, the CDR3 is TGTGCCAGCAGTACCAGGGGTTACGAGCGGTACTTC. Its translation is CASSTRGYERYF.

The V gene is TRBV7-9, the J gene TRBJ1-3; the D is unclear. The CDR3 runs to 16 residues. CDR1 is SEHNR and CDR2 is FQNEAQ in the germline V gene (reference sequence). The germline V and J ends were trimmed by 5 bases and 0 bases, with 14 bases remaining between them. CDR3 region: CASSPSGRRSGNTIYF. The DNA of the CDR3 is TGTGCCAGCAGCCCATCCGGACGCCGCTCTGGAAACACCATATATTTT.